The next 21 T cell receptor beta chains were all read from a single sample in a study of T cell repertoires in cytomegalovirus infection. From the reads, TCRdb called clonotypes with MiXCR, one entry per CDR3 protein. The repertoire holds 490,000 or so distinct CDR3 sequences, roughly 10% seen once, with roughly 10% in the top ten. Sequencing used PBMCs. The receptor set was obtained from a human donor in good health (CMV status not recorded). Some clones in this sample may be carry-over from other donors' samples.

Points on this clonotype: A much larger clone lies one base from this, so it may be a read error. The chain employs TRBV5-1 and TRBJ1-5; 7 bases line up with TRBD1. The germline V gene has CDR1 SGHRS and CDR2 YFSETQ. This CDR3 comprises 15 residues. The DNA for the CDR3 is TGCGACAGCAGCGCAACGACAGGGCGGGATCAGCCCCAGCATTTT. Translating it yields CDSSATTGRDQPQHF.

This clonotype occurred many times. The genes are TRBV6-5 and TRBJ2-5; D is possibly TRBD2 (6 bases). Germline values: CDR1 MNHEY, CDR2 SVGAGI. Deletions cut 0 bases from V and 5 bases from J, with 13 bases between. This CDR3 comprises 15 residues. CDR3 nucleotides: TGTGCCAGCAGTTACTCCGGGGGAGGTGAGGAGACCCAGTACTTC. Its protein is CASSYSGGGEETQYF.

This clonotype was seen more than once but under ten times. This chain connects TRBV10-3 to TRBJ2-1; D possibly uses TRBD1 or TRBD2 (5 bases each). The CDR3 consists of 12 residues. V dropped 8 bases and J dropped 9 bases, with 14 bases sitting between them. CDR1 and CDR2 from the germline V gene are ENHRY and SYGVKD. DNA of the CDR3: TGTGCCATCGGGTTTAGGGACGGTGAGCAGTTCTTC. Translated: CAIGFRDGEQFF.

This clonotype was detected a few times. The chain links TRBV20-1 to TRBJ2-1, with D unresolved. The CDR3 consists of 15 residues. Germline CDR1 and CDR2: DFQATT and SNEGSKA (reference sequence). Between the trimmed V and J ends, which lost 0 bases and 2 bases, there was a span of 11 bases. CDR3 coding DNA: TGCAGTGCTAGAGATAGTCTTACAGCCTACAATGAGCAGTTCTTC. It specifies CSARDSLTAYNEQFF.

J is TRBJ2-2 and V is TRBV7-9, with unresolved D. Germline V lookup: CDR1 SEHNR, CDR2 FQNEAQ (reference sequence). V lost 4 bases and J 3 bases, leaving 12 bases between the germline ends. CDR3 length equals 15 residues. The CDR3 here is CASSSGPLDTGELFF. CDR3 coding DNA: TGTGCCAGCAGCTCAGGCCCACTCGACACCGGGGAGCTGTTTTTT.

Ten or more counts support this clonotype. The chain joins TRBV5-5 to TRBJ2-5; TRBD1 or TRBD2 may be the D gene (5 bases each). CDR1 and CDR2 from the germline V gene are SGHKS and YYEKEE (reference sequence). The CDR3 extends over 12 amino acids. Trimming took 0 bases from V and 7 from J, leaving 7 bases between them. CDR3 DNA: TGTGCCAGCAGCTTGGGGGACGCGACCCAGTACTTC. This codes for CASSLGDATQYF.

This clonotype was recorded at least ten times. This sequence joins TRBV12-3 or TRBV12-4 and TRBJ1-2; unclear D gene. The CDR3 covers 14 residues. Trimming stripped 4 bases from V and 7 bases from J, with 16 bases between. CDR3 nucleotide sequence: TGTGCCAGCAGTTACCGAAGGGCAGCAGGTGGCTACACCTTC. It specifies CASSYRRAAGGYTF.

This clonotype was found a few times. V and J are TRBV28 and TRBJ2-5; D is uncertain. This CDR3 contains 13 residues. Per the germline V gene, CDR1 is MDHEN and CDR2 is SYDVKM. V shed 5 bases and J shed 9 bases, with 16 bases lying between them. CDR3 nucleotide sequence: TGTGCCAGCAGTCCCGGTCCAGATAGACCCCAGTACTTC. This codes for CASSPGPDRPQYF.

The V gene is TRBV29-1, the J gene TRBJ1-2; D call uncertain. The CDR3 length is 12 residues. Germline values: CDR1 SQVTM, CDR2 ANQGSEA. The V end lost 3 bases, the J end lost 3 bases, and 8 bases lay between the germline ends. CDR3 protein: CSVDGNYYGYTF. Written as DNA, the CDR3 is TGCAGCGTTGATGGCAACTACTATGGCTACACCTTC. The variable domain in full, with the rest retrieved from reference TRBV29-1 and TRBJ1-2, is SAVISQKPSRDICQRGTSLTIQCQVDSQVTMMFWYRQQPGQSLTLIATANQGSEATYESGFVIDKFPISRPNLTFSTLTVSNMSPEDSSIYLCSVDGNYYGYTFGSGTRLTVV.

As concerns this clonotype: A much larger clone lies one base from this, so it may be a read error. The chain is built from TRBV12-3 or TRBV12-4 and TRBJ2-2, with TRBD1 matching over 9 bases. Trimming removed 6 bases from V and 7 bases from J; junction bases left unmatched: 6. CDR3 length: 14 amino acids. CDR3 amino acids: CASSGQGTIGELFF. In nucleotides, the CDR3 is TGTGCCAGCAGCGGACAGGGGACGATCGGGGAGCTGTTTTTT.

In this sample, this clonotype turned up many times. The V and J genes are TRBV6-6 and TRBJ2-2; perhaps TRBD2 as D (6 bases). Germline V gene lookup returns CDR1 MNHNY and CDR2 SVGAGI (reference sequence). Trimming removed 6 bases at V and 2 bases at J, with 16 bases between. CDR3 size: 16 residues. CDR3 in amino acids: CASSQLGGFNTGELFF. CDR3 nucleotides: TGTGCCAGCAGCCAGCTCGGGGGATTCAACACCGGGGAGCTGTTTTTT.

This clonotype was seen many times. The chain recombines TRBV2 with TRBJ1-5; possible D gene TRBD1, 5 bases. V was cut by 3 bases and J by 0 bases, with 18 bases left in between. The germline CDR1 and CDR2 sequences are SNHLY and FYNNEI. CDR3 size: 18 residues. This chain's CDR3 is CASSELDITWNSNQPQHF. The CDR3 region has the DNA TGTGCCAGCAGTGAGCTGGACATTACCTGGAATAGCAATCAGCCCCAGCATTTT.

There are many counts of this clonotype. V usage is TRBV11-2 and J usage is TRBJ2-5, with 8 bases that match TRBD2. In germline, CDR1 is SGHAT, CDR2 FQNNGV. The CDR3 totals 16 residues. V was clipped by 2 bases and J by 5 bases; unmatched bases: 10. The CDR3 here is CASSLLGRTGGETQYF. The DNA for the CDR3 is TGTGCCAGCAGCTTATTGGGAAGGACGGGGGGGGAGACCCAGTACTTC.

The chain joins TRBV20-1 to TRBJ2-5; a weak D match, TRBD2 (6 bases). V dropped 4 bases and J dropped 5 bases, with 11 bases sitting between them. The CDR3 contains 12 residues. Germline V lookup: CDR1 DFQATT, CDR2 SNEGSKA (reference sequence). The CDR3 protein is CSAIAEGETQYF. CDR3 bases: TGCAGTGCTATAGCGGAAGGGGAGACCCAGTACTTC.

This clonotype showed up many times. The genes are TRBV28 and TRBJ2-7; TRBD1 matches 9 bases. V trimming: 4 bases; J trimming: 6 bases; junction bases outside the gene matches: 16. From germline, CDR1 is MDHEN and CDR2 SYDVKM. This CDR3 spans 17 amino acids. The CDR3 region has the DNA TGTGCCAGCAGTTCCTTCGGGACAGGGACCAACCGCTTCGAGCAGTACTTC. Its protein product is CASSSFGTGTNRFEQYF. Full variable domain (remainder filled in from reference TRBV28 and TRBJ2-7): DVKVTQSSRYLVKRTGEKVFLECVQDMDHENMFWYRQDPGLGLRLIYFSYDVKMKEKGDIPEGYSVSREKKERFSLILESASTNQTSMYLCASSSFGTGTNRFEQYFGPGTRLTVT.

The genes are TRBV24-1 and TRBJ2-1; 7 nucleotides align to TRBD2. The CDR3 consists of 15 residues. V was clipped by 5 bases and J by 6 bases; unmatched bases: 9. Germline values: CDR1 KGHDR, CDR2 SFDVKD. The CDR3 here is CATSGASGAPNEQFF. The CDR3 nucleotides read TGTGCCACCAGTGGAGCTAGCGGAGCCCCCAATGAGCAGTTCTTC.

This clonotype has a count of ten or more. J is TRBJ2-3 and V is TRBV7-2; either TRBD1 or TRBD2 may supply D (6 bases each). In germline, CDR1 is SGHTA, CDR2 FQGNSA. This CDR3 contains 15 residues. Trimming removed 1 base from V and 5 bases from J, with 13 bases in between. CDR3 bases: TGTGCCAGCAGCTTAGTGGGGGCCGGGGGAGATACGCAGTATTTT. It specifies CASSLVGAGGDTQYF.

Only a few counts were recorded for this clonotype. V usage is TRBV19 and J usage is TRBJ1-5; D may be TRBD1 (6 bases). Per germline, CDR1 LNHDA and CDR2 SQIVND (reference sequence). V lost 2 bases to trimming and J lost 6 bases, with 17 bases between them. The CDR3 loop spans 16 amino acids. The CDR3 DNA sequence: TGTGCCAGTAGTATAAGTCCAGGACAGCATAGTCAGCCCCAGCATTTT. Encoded protein: CASSISPGQHSQPQHF.

The table lists this clonotype with many counts. The J gene is TRBJ2-5, the V gene TRBV28; 12 bases map to TRBD2. Per the germline V gene, CDR1 is MDHEN and CDR2 is SYDVKM. This CDR3 contains 17 residues. V shed 4 bases, J shed 5 bases, and the junction held 11 bases outside the gene matches. CDR3 DNA: TGTGCCAGCAGTTCATACAGACTAGCGGGAGAGGTGGAGACCCAGTACTTC. The encoded protein is CASSSYRLAGEVETQYF.

This clonotype was seen more than once but under ten times. This chain joins TRBV23-1 and TRBJ1-5; tentatively, D is TRBD1 (5 bases). TRBV23-1 is filed as an ORF, its function uncertain. The V gene lost 3 bases and the J gene lost 9 bases, with 15 bases spanning the gap. The CDR3 totals 14 residues. In nucleotides, the CDR3 is TGCGCCAGCAGTCACCCCAGGGACTTTACGCCCCAGCATTTT. Translation gives CASSHPRDFTPQHF.

The chain joins TRBV18 to TRBJ1-5; D might be TRBD1 (6 bases). The length of the CDR3 is 16 residues. Deletions cut 5 bases from V and 5 bases from J, with 19 bases between. The germline V gene has CDR1 KGHSH and CDR2 LQKENI. The CDR3 spells CASSGPGPGGDQPQHF. The CDR3 coding sequence is TGTGCCAGCTCAGGTCCTGGACCCGGGGGCGATCAGCCCCAGCATTTT.